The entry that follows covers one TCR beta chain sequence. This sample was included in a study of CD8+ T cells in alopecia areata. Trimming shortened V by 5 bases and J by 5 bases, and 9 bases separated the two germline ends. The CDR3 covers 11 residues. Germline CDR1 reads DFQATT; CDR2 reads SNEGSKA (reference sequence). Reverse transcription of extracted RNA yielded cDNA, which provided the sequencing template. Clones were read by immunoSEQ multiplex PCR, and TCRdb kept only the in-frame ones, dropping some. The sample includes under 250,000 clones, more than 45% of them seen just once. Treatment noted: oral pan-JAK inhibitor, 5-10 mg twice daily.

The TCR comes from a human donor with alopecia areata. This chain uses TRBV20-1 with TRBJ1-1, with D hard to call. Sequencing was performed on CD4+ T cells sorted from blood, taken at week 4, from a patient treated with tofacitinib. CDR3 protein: CSAGRRTEAFF. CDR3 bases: TGCAGTGCTGGAAGGAGAACTGAAGCTTTCTTT.